This T cell receptor (beta chain) was obtained from a study of STAT5B mutations in CD4+ large granular lymphocyte leukemia (dated by TCRdb to between 2021 and 2022). Study-wide context: When cryopreserved patient cells were available, CD8+ cells were depleted as a first step, and selection with anti-CD4 microbeads followed. The study compared the TCRbeta repertoires of patients with CD4+ T-cell large granular lymphocyte leukemia against the TCRbeta repertoires of healthy blood donors. The purity of purified fractions was confirmed by flow cytometry on FACSCanto II or FACSVerse to exceed 95% among lymphocytes.

What the work shows at the level of the full study, not this receptor alone: TRBV06-family usage was enriched among the top patient clones (8/27) compared with healthy controls (2/35). The data were not HLA-matched, and the higher clonality in CD4+ T-LGLL than in CD8+ T-LGLL could be due to the relatively small sample size. Main leukemic clonotypes were private to each patient, although approximately 25% appeared at low frequency in other patients' non-leukemic repertoires. Compared with healthy CD4+ repertoires, CD4-sorted patient repertoires appeared more clonal, and this difference remained even after the putative leukemic clones were removed. Patient cell sources were heterogeneous, and only six or seven CD4-sorted patient samples entered the clonality comparison with healthy controls.

Hematology units in Padova (Italy), Helsinki (Finland) and Shinshu (Japan) recruited the CD4+ T-LGLL patients. Patient samples were bead-purified CD4+, CD4+CD8+, CD57+ or CD56+ fractions, or unselected PBMC, depending on sample availability. Patient TCRbeta data were integrated with somatic STAT5B mutation profiles obtained by deep amplicon sequencing of the same DNA. All TCR-sequenced material derived from peripheral blood: patient blood samples and healthy donor buffy coats. Peripheral blood mononuclear cells were isolated by Ficoll-Hypaque gradient centrifugation. Genomic DNA was extracted with the Gentra Puregene Cell and Tissue kit and quantified on a Qubit 2.0 fluorometer. TCRbeta rearrangements were sequenced from genomic DNA using the immunoSEQ assay at survey resolution. Under the source paper's analysis protocol: Clonotypes representing more than 5% of the repertoire were considered putative leukemic clones, and 59 such clones were identified across approximately 26 patients. In the TCR sequencing data, the lowest productive clonotype frequency that could be detected was 2.59 x 10-5. Analyses included only productive TCRbeta rearrangements, meaning complete and in-frame sequences. Clonality for each sample was calculated as Simpson clonality in the immunoSEQ Analyzer version 3.0. Clones were binned by frequency as very rare, small, medium, large (1-20%) or hyperexpanded (>20%). Generation probabilities were estimated with OLGA 1.2.3, V-gene circos plots were generated with VDJtools, specificities were searched for in VDJdb, and CDR3 motifs were identified with GLIPH. TCRdb stores this immuneACCESS table with in-frame sequences only. Part of the clones is absent; in the studies checked, under half of the shortfall reflects unresolved V genes, and no reason is known for the rest. V and J calls plus clone size are reproduced from that table; the DNA served to infer D and trimming. The sample table lists 4,300 or so clones, 76% of them with a count of one. The top ten constitute about 76% of the sample.

Relative to germline, V is 0 bases shorter and J is 8 bases shorter, with 19 bases between their ends. From the cysteine up to the phenylalanine, the CDR3 has a length of 16 residues. Just the 48-base CDR3 DNA is kept, in frame starting at base 1. Per the germline V gene, SGHDN is the CDR1 and FVKESK is the CDR2. With respect to this clone: Its target antigen remains unknown. No qualities accompany the bases; no much larger clone lies one base away.

The receptor chain draws on TRBV14 and TRBJ1-2, with TRBD1 tentatively as D gene (5 bases match). Sequenced: PBMCs. The TCR was taken from a man between 70 and 80 years old with CD4+ T-cell large granular lymphocyte leukemia. The CDR3 region: CASSQDRGMRGAGYTF. The nucleotide sequence reads as follows: TGTGCCAGCAGCCAAGATCGCGGGATGAGAGGGGCGGGCTACACCTTC.